The clone carrying this T cell receptor (beta chain) has at least ten counts. Its antigen remains unknown. The junction departs from the called germline gene at one end, perhaps through a read error. The data belong to a study of tumor-infiltrating lymphocytes in primary liver carcinoma. Findings of the study overall: Against blood, tumors held a significantly higher top-250-clone fraction (p = 0.039). Tumor region pairs shared more overlap than did tumor-adjacent and tumor-blood pairs.

Making TCR beta cDNA involved 400 to 600 ng total RNA and a constant-region primer. Library construction for TCR beta comprised three nested multiplex PCR rounds performed with slightly modified ARM-PCR. Forward primers for TRBV1-TRBV30 and a C-beta reverse primer served the first two PCR rounds, at 10 cycles each. TCRdb processed the multiplex PCR reads anew with MiXCR; each CDR3 protein has one entry. The table has about 74,000 distinct CDR3 sequences, roughly three quarters seen once. Both RNA and DNA were isolated together from around 18-30 mg of bulk tissue that had not been sorted. The germline V gene encodes CDR1 MNHNS and CDR2 SASEGT. CDR3 length equals 12 residues.

The chain joins TRBV6-1 to TRBJ2-7, with no clear D. The sample comprised liver tumor tissue from sampling region 4. Subset of the sample: tumor region T4, right-lateral pole. The TCR sequence derives from a man aged 40-49 years with primary liver carcinoma and hepatitis B virus infection. DNA for the CDR3: TGTGCCAGCAGTGGGCCCTCCCACGAGCAGTACTTC. It encodes CASSGPSHEQYF.